This is a list of T cell receptor beta chains from one sample in a study of blood T cell repertoires in COVID-19. Using immunoSEQ multiplex PCR, the repertoire was profiled, and TCRdb retains in-frame clones only, with some absent. In the table there are some 300,000 clones, approximately 90% of which are singletons. Sequencing used PBMCs or T cells enriched from blood (not recorded which). These receptors originate from a woman aged 55 to 70 in a cohort exposed to, infected with or recovered from COVID-19 (not recorded which). Both conserved end residues are part of each CDR3. D genes are given only for firm matches. A clone size is listed for some rows: how often the clone was seen (once, few, many), or a class if it is expanded.

j_call,clone_size,v_call,cdr3_length,d_call,cdr3_aa,cdr3_nt
TRBJ2-3,.,TRBV10-3,14,.,CAISDRGSTDTQYF,TGTGCCATCAGTGACCGGGGGAGCACAGATACGCAGTATTTT
TRBJ2-1,many,TRBV10-3,14,.,CAIRYSVVYNEQFF,TGTGCCATCAGGTATAGTGTTGTCTACAATGAGCAGTTCTTC
TRBJ2-5,.,TRBV9,15,TRBD2,CASSPVTSGGETQYF,TGTGCCAGCAGCCCCGTGACTAGCGGGGGAGAGACCCAGTACTTC
TRBJ2-6,.,TRBV5-1,15,.,CASSLDRAGANVLTF,TGCGCCAGCAGCTTGGACAGGGCTGGGGCCAACGTCCTGACTTTC
TRBJ2-7,.,TRBV23-1,16,.,CASSQFLPEDYYEQYF,TGCGCCAGCAGTCAGTTCCTCCCGGAGGACTACTACGAGCAGTACTTC
TRBJ1-2,.,TRBV15,16,.,CATSRDLYSSNYGYTF,TGTGCCACCAGCAGAGATCTGTACTCCTCTAACTATGGCTACACCTTC
TRBJ1-5,.,TRBV28,15,TRBD1,CASSSRRTGNQPQHF,TGTGCCAGCAGTTCCCGACGGACAGGGAATCAGCCCCAGCATTTT
TRBJ2-7,.,TRBV21-1,14,.,CASSGCDRTYEQYF,TGTGCCAGCAGCGGGTGTGACAGGACTTACGAGCAGTACTTC
TRBJ2-2,.,TRBV5-1,15,TRBD1,CASSSGQGITGELFF,TGCGCCAGCAGCTCCGGACAGGGTATCACCGGGGAGCTGTTTTTT
TRBJ2-4,.,TRBV30,12,TRBD1,CAWNRGKNIQYF,TGTGCCTGGAACAGGGGAAAAAACATTCAGTACTTC
TRBJ2-1,once,TRBV3-1/TRBV3-2,17,.,CASSQGLGGSSYNEQFF,TGTGCCAGCAGCCAAGGCCTTGGGGGGAGCTCCTACAATGAGCAGTTCTTC
TRBJ2-1,.,TRBV28,12,.,CASSQGGNEQFF,TGTGCCAGCAGCCAAGGGGGCAATGAGCAGTTCTTC
TRBJ1-1,few,TRBV18,15,TRBD1,CASSQGQIMNTEAFF,TGTGCCAGCTCACAGGGACAGATCATGAACACTGAAGCTTTCTTT
TRBJ1-2,.,TRBV10-2,16,.,CASSAGGGWSNYGYTF,TGCGCCAGCAGTGCTGGGGGGGGCTGGTCTAACTATGGCTACACCTTC
TRBJ2-1,.,TRBV4-2,17,TRBD2,CASSQDRLAGTNNEQFF,TGTGCCAGCAGCCAAGATCGACTAGCGGGAACTAACAATGAGCAGTTCTTC
TRBJ2-5,.,TRBV7-3,14,.,CASSLGGLKETQYF,TGTGCCAGCAGCTTAGGGGGACTTAAAGAGACCCAGTACTTC
TRBJ2-3,.,TRBV7-7,18,TRBD1,CASSRRKRTGEFGDTQYF,TGTGCTAGCAGCCGGAGAAAACGGACAGGGGAGTTTGGAGATACGCAGTATTTT
TRBJ1-3,once,TRBV3-1/TRBV3-2,16,TRBD1,CASSRRQGATGNTIYF,TGTGCCAGCAGCCGCCGACAGGGTGCAACTGGAAACACCATATATTTT
TRBJ2-7,.,TRBV9,15,TRBD2,CASSVGLAGDNEQYF,TGTGCCAGCAGCGTAGGGTTAGCGGGAGATAACGAGCAGTACTTC
TRBJ2-7,.,TRBV15,14,.,CATSRDPASIEQYF,TGTGCCACCAGCAGAGATCCGGCTAGCATCGAGCAGTACTTC
TRBJ2-3,.,TRBV18,16,TRBD2,CASSPRLAGLTDTQYF,TGTGCCAGCTCACCAAGGCTAGCGGGACTCACAGATACGCAGTATTTT
TRBJ2-1,once,TRBV24-1,13,TRBD1,CATGTSSYNEQFF,TGCGCGACAGGGACAAGCTCCTACAATGAGCAGTTCTTC
TRBJ1-2,.,TRBV7-9,13,TRBD1,CASRPRDSYGYTF,TGTGCCAGCAGACCTCGGGACAGCTATGGCTACACCTTC
TRBJ2-6,.,TRBV28,15,TRBD1,CASSRQGSWANVLTF,TGTGCCAGCAGTCGACAGGGAAGCTGGGCCAACGTCCTGACTTTC
TRBJ2-1,.,TRBV9,15,TRBD2,CASSVGTGGYNEQFF,TGTGCCAGCAGCGTAGGGACGGGAGGATACAATGAGCAGTTCTTC
TRBJ2-5,.,TRBV7-3,14,TRBD2,CASSSGLAQETQYF,TGTGCCAGCAGCTCTGGACTAGCCCAAGAGACCCAGTACTTC
TRBJ2-4,.,TRBV7-2,13,TRBD1,CASSLGQGDIQYF,TGTGCCAGCAGCTTAGGACAGGGGGACATTCAGTACTTC
TRBJ1-1,.,TRBV3-1/TRBV3-2,14,TRBD1,CASSKADREKEAFF,TGTGCCAGCAGCAAAGCGGACAGGGAGAAAGAAGCTTTCTTT
TRBJ2-7,.,TRBV7-2,15,.,CASSKRTTGPYEQYF,TGTGCCAGCAGCAAACGAACGACAGGTCCCTACGAGCAGTACTTC
TRBJ1-6,few,TRBV7-2,16,.,CASSLIRDLYNSPLHF,TGTGCCAGCAGCTTAATCAGGGATCTCTATAATTCACCCCTCCACTTT
TRBJ1-5,once,TRBV18,14,.,CASSPSYSNQPQHF,TGTGCCAGCTCACCTTCTTATAGCAATCAGCCCCAGCATTTT
TRBJ1-5,.,TRBV7-8,15,.,CASSLMVQGGQPQHF,TGTGCCAGCAGCTTAATGGTGCAGGGTGGTCAGCCCCAGCATTTT
TRBJ2-3,once,TRBV7-9,16,TRBD2,CASSVAGRETVDTQYF,TGTGCCAGCAGCGTAGCTGGGCGGGAGACGGTAGATACGCAGTATTTT
TRBJ2-7,few,TRBV11-2,15,TRBD1,CASSRTGTGAYEQYF,TGTGCCAGCAGCCGTACCGGGACAGGGGCCTACGAGCAGTACTTC
TRBJ2-7,.,TRBV28,13,.,CASSYGSSYEQYF,TGTGCCAGCAGCTACGGGAGTTCGTACGAGCAGTACTTC
TRBJ1-5,once,TRBV18,15,TRBD1,CASSPTGGLYQPQHF,TGTGCCAGCTCACCGACAGGGGGACTTTATCAGCCCCAGCATTTT
TRBJ2-2,.,TRBV5-1,15,TRBD2,CASSLYTGRAGELFF,TGCGCCAGCAGCTTGTATACCGGGAGGGCCGGGGAGCTGTTTTTT
TRBJ2-1,few,TRBV18,17,TRBD2,CASSPLPPSGSDNEQFF,TGTGCCAGCTCACCCCTCCCGCCTAGCGGGAGTGACAATGAGCAGTTCTTC
TRBJ1-1,.,TRBV7-9,14,.,CASSMRDKSAEAFF,TGTGCCAGCAGCATGAGGGACAAATCGGCCGAAGCTTTCTTT
TRBJ1-4,.,TRBV5-1,16,.,CASSPTTGNPNEKLFF,TGCGCCAGCAGCCCCACCACAGGGAATCCTAATGAAAAACTGTTTTTT
TRBJ2-1,.,TRBV29-1,14,.,CSAYDPGSYNEQFF,TGCAGCGCTTACGACCCAGGCTCCTACAATGAGCAGTTCTTC
TRBJ2-3,.,TRBV6-5,14,.,CASSPRDVTDTQYF,TGTGCCAGCAGCCCCAGGGATGTTACAGATACGCAGTATTTT
TRBJ2-3,.,TRBV5-1,15,TRBD1,CASSSTGFSTDTQYF,TGCGCCAGCAGCTCGACAGGGTTTAGCACAGATACGCAGTATTTT
TRBJ2-2,.,TRBV7-3,15,TRBD1,CASSLRDRGAGELFF,TGTGCCAGCAGCTTAAGGGACAGAGGGGCCGGGGAGCTGTTTTTT
TRBJ2-5,.,TRBV6-2/TRBV6-3,15,.,CASSYSIPPGETQYF,TGTGCCAGCAGTTACTCGATCCCCCCAGGGGAGACCCAGTACTTC
TRBJ2-2,.,TRBV24-1,12,.,CATSQGPGELFF,TGTGCCACCAGTCAGGGGCCCGGGGAGCTGTTTTTT
TRBJ2-7,.,TRBV11-3,16,TRBD2,CASSPKTSGDPYEQYF,TGTGCCAGCAGCCCGAAAACTAGCGGGGACCCCTACGAGCAGTACTTC
TRBJ1-1,.,TRBV28,14,.,CASTGPQGRTEAFF,TGTGCCAGCACGGGACCACAGGGAAGGACTGAAGCTTTCTTT
TRBJ2-7,.,TRBV5-4,13,TRBD1,CASKGTGGYEQYF,TGTGCCAGCAAGGGGACAGGGGGGTACGAGCAGTACTTC
TRBJ2-1,.,TRBV28,15,TRBD1,CASRSGTGAYNEQFF,TGTGCCAGCAGATCCGGGACAGGGGCCTACAATGAGCAGTTCTTC